This section outlines one TCR beta chain sequence together with its context. Antigen: not known. The method was immunoSEQ multiplex PCR; TCRdb's version includes in-frame clones alone and lacks a portion of them. This sample has over 25,000 clones, with under 85% found just once. This record belongs to a study of vaccination effects on CD4 cells after COVID-19. Germline V CDR1 and CDR2: SQVTM, ANQGSEA. The CDR3 extends over 12 amino acids. V gave up 3 bases and J gave up 4 bases, with 9 bases separating them. Ahead of sequencing, the ViraFEST assay grew antigen-specific CD4+ T cells using viral peptide pools. When more than 9 days of culture had elapsed, CD4+ T cells were isolated. Having tested negative for nucleocapsid antibodies, the vaccine recipients showed no prior SARS-CoV-2 infection. Some 1.9 million PBMC per well were cultured with 10 IU/ml IL-2 and roughly 10 ug/ml peptides. On days 3 and 7, fresh IL-2 medium replaced half the medium.

The chain recombines TRBV29-1 with TRBJ1-2; the D is unclear. The source of this sequence is a human donor who received a COVID-19 vaccine. The sample in question was CD4+ T cells from PBMCs cultured with SARS-CoV-2 spike peptides, obtained before COVID-19 vaccination. CDR3 bases: TGCAGCGTTGATCGGGAGGGCTATGGCTACACCTTC. The encoded protein is CSVDREGYGYTF.